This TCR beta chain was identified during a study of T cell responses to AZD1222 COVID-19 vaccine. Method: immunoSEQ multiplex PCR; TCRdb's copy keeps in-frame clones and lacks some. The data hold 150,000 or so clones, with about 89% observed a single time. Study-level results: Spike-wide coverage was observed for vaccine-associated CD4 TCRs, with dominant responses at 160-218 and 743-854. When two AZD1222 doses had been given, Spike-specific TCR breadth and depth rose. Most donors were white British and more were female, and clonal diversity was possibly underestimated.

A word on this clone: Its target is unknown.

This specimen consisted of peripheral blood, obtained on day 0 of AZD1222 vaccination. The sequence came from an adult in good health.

The DNA for the CDR3 is TGTGCCAGCAGCGCCCCGGGGACCTACGAGCAGTACTTC. Its protein is CASSAPGTYEQYF. The chain employs TRBV9 and TRBJ2-7, with D possibly TRBD2 on 5 matching bases. There are 13 residues in the CDR3. V lost 3 bases to trimming and J lost 2 bases, with 9 bases between them. Per the germline V gene, CDR1 is SGDLS and CDR2 is YYNGEE. The whole variable domain, filled in from reference TRBV9 and TRBJ2-7, reads DSGVTQTPKHLITATGQRVTLRCSPRSGDLSVYWYQQSLDQGLQFLIQYYNGEERAKGNILERFSAQQFPDLHSELNLSSLELGDSALYFCASSAPGTYEQYFGPGTRLTVT.